This T cell receptor beta chain was captured by sequencing in a study of cytomegalovirus exposure and HLA in healthy donors. Across the whole study: One earlier analysis, a look at around 170 million T cells, found about 110 million unique TCR beta sequences. Notes on the study in general: TCR beta chains numbering 164 were designated cytomegalovirus-associated. Common viral pathogens were later found to be apparently linked to several of the most significant clusters.

The PCR was carried out with 60 Vbeta primers and 13 Jbeta primers. Method: immunoSEQ multiplex PCR; TCRdb's copy keeps in-frame clones and lacks some. The table records around 120,000 clones, 70% to 80% of them present only once. Germline V gene sequence: CDR1 SGHRS, CDR2 YFSETQ. The CDR3 contains 17 residues. The V segment lost 3 bases and the J segment 4 bases; nucleotides outside the gene matches: 5. This clone has a handful of counts. Its antigen is not identified. Sequenced input: PBMCs. The TCR originated in a human donor in good health. This chain links TRBV5-1 with TRBJ2-1; 15 nucleotides line up with TRBD2. The chain's CDR3 is CASSWGGLAGGYNEQFF. DNA for the CDR3: TGCGCCAGCAGCTGGGGGGGACTAGCGGGGGGATACAATGAGCAGTTCTTC.